A single T cell receptor beta chain is shown here with its context. Its antigen is still unknown. These data come from a study of shared clonotypes between healthy human individuals. Study context: Contributing individuals were a couple of females and three males aged 18 to 49.

Donors were healthy HIV-negative adults without recent acute infections or vaccinations. CDR3 length equals 15 residues. V was trimmed by 0 bases and J by 4 bases, leaving 13 bases between them. The V gene's germline CDR1 is MNHEY and CDR2 SVGAGI. Study results and limitations: A handful of donors showed sharing of approximately 5% of naive CD4 clonotypes.

It was at deep level that the assay was run. Produced via immunoSEQ multiplex PCR; TCRdb's table is partial and in-frame only. The table includes roughly 500,000 clones, more than 95% detected once. The chain uses TRBV6-5 and TRBJ2-7; perhaps TRBD1 as D (6 bases). Sequencing was performed on naive CD4+ T cells sorted from blood. Described subset: CD45RA+ positively selected. The receptor was isolated from a woman aged 25 to 39 in good health. The CDR3 bases are TGTGCCAGCAGTTACTCGAGGGGACAACTATACGAGCAGTACTTC. It is translated as CASSYSRGQLYEQYF.